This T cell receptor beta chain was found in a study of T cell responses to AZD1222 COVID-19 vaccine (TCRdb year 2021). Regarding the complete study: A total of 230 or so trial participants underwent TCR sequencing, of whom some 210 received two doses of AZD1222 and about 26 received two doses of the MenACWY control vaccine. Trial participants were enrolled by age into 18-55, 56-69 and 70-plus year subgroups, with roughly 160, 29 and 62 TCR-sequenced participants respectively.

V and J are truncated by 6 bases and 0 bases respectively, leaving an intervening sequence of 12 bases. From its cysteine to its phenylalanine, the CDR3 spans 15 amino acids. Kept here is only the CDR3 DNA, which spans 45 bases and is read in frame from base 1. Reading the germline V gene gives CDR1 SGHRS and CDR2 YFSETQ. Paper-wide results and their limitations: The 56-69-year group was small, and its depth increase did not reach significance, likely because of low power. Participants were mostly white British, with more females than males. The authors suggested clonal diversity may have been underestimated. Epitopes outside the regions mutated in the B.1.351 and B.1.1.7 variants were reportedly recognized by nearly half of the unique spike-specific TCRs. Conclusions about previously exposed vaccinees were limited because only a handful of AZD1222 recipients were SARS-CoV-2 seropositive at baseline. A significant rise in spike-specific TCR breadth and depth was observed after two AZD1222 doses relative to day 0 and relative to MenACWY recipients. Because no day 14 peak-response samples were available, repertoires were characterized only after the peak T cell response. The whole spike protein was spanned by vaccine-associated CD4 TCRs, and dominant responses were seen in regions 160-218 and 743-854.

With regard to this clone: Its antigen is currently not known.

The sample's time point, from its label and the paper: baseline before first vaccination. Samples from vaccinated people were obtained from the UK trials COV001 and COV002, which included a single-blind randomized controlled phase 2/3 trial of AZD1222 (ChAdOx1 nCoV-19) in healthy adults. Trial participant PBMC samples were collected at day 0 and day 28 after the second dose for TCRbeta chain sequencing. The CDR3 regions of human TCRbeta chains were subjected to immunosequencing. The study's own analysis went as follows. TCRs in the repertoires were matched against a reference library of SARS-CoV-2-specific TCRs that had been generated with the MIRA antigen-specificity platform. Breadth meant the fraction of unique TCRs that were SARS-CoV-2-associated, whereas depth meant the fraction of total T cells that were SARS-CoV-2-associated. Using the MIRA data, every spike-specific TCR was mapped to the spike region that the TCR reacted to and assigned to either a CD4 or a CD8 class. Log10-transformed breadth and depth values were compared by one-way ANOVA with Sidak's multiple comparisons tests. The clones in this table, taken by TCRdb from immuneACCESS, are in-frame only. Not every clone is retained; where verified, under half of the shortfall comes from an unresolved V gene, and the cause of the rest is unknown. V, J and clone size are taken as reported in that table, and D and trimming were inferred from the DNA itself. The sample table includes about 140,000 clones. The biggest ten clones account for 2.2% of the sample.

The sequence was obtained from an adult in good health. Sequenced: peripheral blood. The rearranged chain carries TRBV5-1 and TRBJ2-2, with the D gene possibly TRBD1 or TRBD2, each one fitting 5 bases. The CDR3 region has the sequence CASNLGRPNTGELFF. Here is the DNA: TGCGCCAGCAACCTGGGACGGCCGAACACCGGGGAGCTGTTTTTT.